This T cell receptor beta chain was captured by sequencing in a study of blood T cell repertoires in COVID-19. The CDR3 runs 13 residues. The germline CDR1 and CDR2 sequences are MNHNS and SASEGT. Produced via immunoSEQ multiplex PCR; TCRdb's table is partial and in-frame only. The top ten clones hold 4% to 5% of a sample with some 110,000 clones, about 85% of them seen once. A word on this clone: The junction departs from germline at one end; a sequencing error may be responsible.

The chain combines TRBV6-1 with TRBJ1-2; 7 nucleotides match TRBD1. The sample consisted of peripheral blood. This clonotype was sampled from a man aged 50-59 years with acute or convalescent COVID-19. The CDR3 loop is CASSERGPGQSAF. CDR3 sequence (DNA): TGTGCCAGCAGTGAACGAGGACCGGGACAGTCCGCCTTC.